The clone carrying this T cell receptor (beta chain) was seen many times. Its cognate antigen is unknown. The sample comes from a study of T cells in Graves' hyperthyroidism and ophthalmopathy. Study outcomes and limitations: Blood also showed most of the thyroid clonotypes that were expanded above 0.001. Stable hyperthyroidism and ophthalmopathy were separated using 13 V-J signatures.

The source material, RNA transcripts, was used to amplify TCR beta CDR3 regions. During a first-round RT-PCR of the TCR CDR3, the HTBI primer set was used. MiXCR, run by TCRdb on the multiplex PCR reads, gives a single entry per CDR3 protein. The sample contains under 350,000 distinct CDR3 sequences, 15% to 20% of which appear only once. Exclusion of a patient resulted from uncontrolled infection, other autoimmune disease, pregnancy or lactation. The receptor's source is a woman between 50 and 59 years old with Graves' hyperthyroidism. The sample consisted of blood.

CDR3 sequence reads: CASSLSQRETQYF. For the CDR3, the DNA is TGTGCCAGCAGTTTGTCCCAGCGGGAGACCCAGTACTTC. The rearrangement joins TRBV12-3 or TRBV12-4 to TRBJ2-5, with D perhaps TRBD2 (5 bases). Trimming removed 3 bases from V and 5 bases from J, with 10 bases in between. The CDR3 contains 13 residues.